Presented here are 13 T cell receptor beta chains from one specimen sequenced in a study of beta chain features in type 1 diabetes. General study points: In every one of the four CD4+ subsets, TCRB CDR3s were moderately but significantly shorter in Type 1 diabetes patients.

The isolated RNA, all of it, was reverse transcribed, so expressed TCRB transcripts were what got sequenced. Here immunoSEQ multiplex PCR was the method, and the copy in TCRdb shows in-frame clones only, minus some. This sample has hundreds of thousands of clones, with about an eighth found just once. No antigen is known for these receptors. Sequences were obtained from naive CD4+ T cells from blood. All receptors derive from a man aged 18-30 years with type 1 diabetes.

The CDR3, as DNA: TGTGCCAGCAGTTTGCGGGGGGCTGGGGAGCAGTTCTTC. It encodes CASSLRGAGEQFF. The rearrangement links TRBV28 to TRBJ2-1; TRBD2 matches 8 bases. J lost 10 bases, V lost 3 bases, and 5 bases had no gene match. The germline gives CDR1 MDHEN, CDR2 SYDVKM. This CDR3 has 13 amino acids.

This clone was found a few times. CDR3 DNA sequence: TGTGCCAGCAGTTACTCGGGCGGGACAGGTAATATTGAGCAGTACTTC. This codes for CASSYSGGTGNIEQYF. V is TRBV6-5 and J is TRBJ2-7, with TRBD1 matching 8 bases. The J segment lost 7 bases and the V segment lost 0 bases, leaving 11 bases of the junction unmatched. The CDR3 consists of 16 residues. Germline CDR1 MNHEY, CDR2 SVGAGI.

This clone came up a few times. The chain employs TRBV2 and TRBJ1-2; D remains unclear. The germline CDR1 and CDR2 sequences are SNHLY and FYNNEI. Trimming removed 6 bases from V and 1 base from J, with 15 bases in between. The CDR3 has 15 residues. The CDR3 DNA reads TGTGCCAGCAGGCTCACCGTGAATATTAACTATGGCTACACCTTC. Translated, it gives CASRLTVNINYGYTF.

The genes are TRBV6-6 and TRBJ2-5; D gene unclear. Germline CDR1 and CDR2: MNHNY and SVGAGI (reference sequence). The CDR3 totals 14 residues. V lost 2 bases, J lost 5 bases, and 12 bases lay in between. The CDR3 DNA follows: TGTGCCAGCAGTTACGGGCACCTCCGGGAGACCCAGTACTTC. As protein: CASSYGHLRETQYF.

The rearrangement uses TRBV25-1 and TRBJ2-1, with D perhaps TRBD1 or TRBD2 (5 bases each). Per germline, CDR1 MGHDK and CDR2 SYGVNS. The ends were cut back, 5 bases at V and 6 bases at J, with 14 bases in the middle. CDR3 length equals 14 residues. CDR3 nucleotides: TGTGCCAGCAGTCCGTCCGCGAGGGGCAATGAGCAGTTCTTC. It codes for CASSPSARGNEQFF.

This chain connects TRBV30 to TRBJ2-7, with D tentatively TRBD1 (6 bases). V was clipped by 7 bases and J by 2 bases, with 15 bases between them. The CDR3 extends over 13 amino acids. CDR1 and CDR2 (germline): GTSNPN, SVGIG (reference sequence). The CDR3, as DNA: TGTGCCTCCCCCAGGACAGACACCTACGAGCAGTACTTC. Protein sequence: CASPRTDTYEQYF.

Only a few counts were recorded for this clone. The chain carries TRBV14 and TRBJ1-1, with D unresolved. Trimming stripped 2 bases from V and 11 bases from J, with 15 bases between. The CDR3 loop spans 13 amino acids. CDR1 and CDR2 from the germline V gene are SGHDN and FVKESK. The chain's CDR3 is CASSQQVRGLAFF. In nucleotides, the CDR3 is TGTGCCAGCAGCCAACAAGTAAGAGGTTTGGCTTTCTTT.

A few counts support this clone. This chain joins TRBV7-2 and TRBJ2-4, with TRBD2 as a possible D gene (5 bases). In germline, CDR1 is SGHTA, CDR2 FQGNSA. There are 12 residues in the CDR3. Trimming removed 1 base from V and 9 bases from J, with 7 bases in between. The chain's CDR3 is CASSLGGSIQYF. The DNA of the CDR3 is TGTGCCAGCAGCTTAGGAGGGAGCATTCAGTACTTC.

The chain uses TRBV29-1 and TRBJ2-5; D ambiguous. CDR3 length: 12 residues. Looked up from germline, CDR1 is SQVTM and CDR2 is ANQGSEA. The germline V and J ends were trimmed by 6 bases and 2 bases, with 10 bases remaining between them. Here the CDR3 DNA reads TGCAGCGTGAACACGGATCAAGAGACCCAGTACTTC. This encodes CSVNTDQETQYF.

The CDR3 region is CASSPTGFRKTGELFF. CDR3 bases: TGTGCCAGCAGCCCCACAGGGTTCCGTAAAACCGGGGAGCTGTTTTTT. This sequence joins TRBV28 and TRBJ2-2, with D perhaps TRBD1 (6 bases). Germline V CDR1 and CDR2: MDHEN, SYDVKM. The ends were cut back, 6 bases at V and 5 bases at J, with 19 bases in the middle. CDR3 length: 16 amino acids. Full variable domain (rest looked up from reference TRBV28 and TRBJ2-2): DVKVTQSSRYLVKRTGEKVFLECVQDMDHENMFWYRQDPGLGLRLIYFSYDVKMKEKGDIPEGYSVSREKKERFSLILESASTNQTSMYLCASSPTGFRKTGELFFGEGSRLTVL.

The rearrangement joins TRBV10-3 to TRBJ2-5; 13 positions match TRBD2. V was clipped by 2 bases and J by 4 bases; unmatched bases: 10. The CDR3 extends over 18 amino acids. Germline lookup yields CDR1 ENHRY and CDR2 SYGVKD. The DNA of the CDR3 is TGTGCCATCAGTGAGATCCAGACTAGCGGGGGGCCCCCAGAGACCCAGTACTTC. Translated: CAISEIQTSGGPPETQYF.

This clone appeared a few times. An end of the junction differs from the germline gene, which may be a read error. DNA of the CDR3: TGTGCCAGCAAGGCGGGGGTCAATCAAGAGACCCGGTACTTC. Translating gives CASKAGVNQETRYF. This chain uses TRBV2 with TRBJ2-5, with TRBD2 identical over 7 bases. There are 14 residues in the CDR3. The germline CDR1 and CDR2 sequences are SNHLY and FYNNEI. The variable domain in full, with the rest retrieved from reference TRBV2 and TRBJ2-5, is EPEVTQTPSHQVTQMGQEVILRCVPISNHLYFYWYRQILGQKVEFLVSFYNNEISEKSEIFDDQFSVERPDGSNFTLKIRSTKLEDSAMYFCASKAGVNQETRYFGPGTRLLVL.

This clone has more than one count but fewer than ten. The chain joins TRBV14 to TRBJ1-5; D unresolved. Germline CDR1 SGHDN, CDR2 FVKESK. Between the trimmed V and J ends, which lost 0 bases and 0 bases, there was a span of 21 bases. CDR3 length equals 20 residues. CDR3 nucleotides: TGTGCCAGCAGCCAAGATCGAAGAGGACGTCCCAGTTATAGCAATCAGCCCCAGCATTTT. It yields the protein CASSQDRRGRPSYSNQPQHF.